This T cell receptor (beta chain) was identified during a study of cytomegalovirus exposure and HLA in healthy donors. This CDR3 has 13 residues. Germline V gives CDR1 KGHSH, CDR2 LQKENI. V was pared by 2 bases and J by 8 bases, with 12 bases between. A multiplex PCR was run with 60 Vbeta primers and 13 Jbeta primers. Measured with immunoSEQ multiplex PCR; TCRdb has only the in-frame clones, and not every one. The table shows about 160,000 clones, with about 68% occurring only once. The sample taken for sequencing was PBMCs. This chain uses TRBV18 with TRBJ1-2; D is perhaps TRBD1 (6 bases). This sequence was found in a female donor in good health and CMV-seronegative. CDR3 DNA: TGTGCCAGCTCACCAGCGGACAGTCGGGGCTACACCTTC. This gives the protein CASSPADSRGYTF.